This T cell receptor beta chain was identified during a study of T cell responses to AZD1222 COVID-19 vaccine (dated by TCRdb to the early 2020s). About the full investigation: AZD1222 recipients whose second dose came at about 4 weeks and those whose second dose came at about 12 weeks were combined into one group, since spike-specific TCR depth and breadth did not differ between the two schedules. Enrollment into the trials was organized by age into subgroups of 18-55, 56-69 and 70-plus years, and those subgroups contained about 160, 30 and 59 TCR-sequenced participants, respectively. A total of 230 or so trial participants underwent TCR sequencing, of whom nearly 210 received two doses of AZD1222 and about 25 received two doses of the MenACWY control vaccine.

The CDR3 regions of human TCRbeta chains were analyzed by immunosequencing. In the authors' own workflow: Repertoire TCRs were checked for matches against a reference library of SARS-CoV-2-specific TCRs that had been generated using the MIRA antigen-specificity platform. Breadth was defined as the fraction of unique TCRs that were SARS-CoV-2-associated. Depth was defined as the fraction of total T cells that were SARS-CoV-2-associated. Using the MIRA data, each spike-specific TCR was assigned both to the spike region to which the TCR was reactive and to a CD4 or CD8 class. Log10-transformed breadth and depth values were compared by one-way ANOVA with Sidak's multiple comparisons tests. Imported from immuneACCESS, the table was reduced by TCRdb to in-frame sequences with V and J called. These copies leave out some clones; in studies compared against another copy, an unresolved V gene accounts for under half, and the cause of the remainder is not known. For V, J and clone size, that table is used; D and trimming come from the DNA. This sample holds around 150,000 clones; more than 90% were observed only once. The ten largest clones add up to about 4.8% of the sample.

Taken with the paper, the label for time point translates to: baseline before first vaccination. The vaccinee samples were drawn from two UK trials, COV001 and COV002, one of which was a single-blind randomized controlled phase 2/3 trial testing AZD1222 (ChAdOx1 nCoV-19) in healthy adults. For TCRbeta chain sequencing, PBMC samples were collected from trial participants at day 0 and at day 28 after the second dose. The investigation overall reported the following: Participants were mostly white British, with more females than males. The authors suggested clonal diversity may have been underestimated. Only a handful of AZD1222 recipients were SARS-CoV-2 seropositive at baseline, limiting conclusions about previously exposed vaccinees. The 56-69-year group was small, and its depth increase did not reach significance, likely because of low power. Because no day 14 peak-response samples were available, the repertoires could be characterized only after the peak T cell response. Vaccine-associated CD4 TCRs spanned the whole spike protein, with dominant responses in regions 160-218 and 743-854. Epitopes outside the regions mutated in the B.1.351 and B.1.1.7 variants were reportedly recognized by nearly half of the unique spike-specific TCRs. Spike-specific TCR breadth and depth rose significantly after two AZD1222 doses compared with day 0 and with MenACWY recipients.

From the cysteine up to the phenylalanine, the CDR3 has a length of 18 residues. Only the CDR3 region is kept as DNA, spanning 54 bases read in frame from base 1. From a lookup of the germline V gene (reference sequence), CDR1 and CDR2 are SEHNR and FQNEAQ. V is pruned by 4 bases and J by 1 base, leaving 9 bases of the junction without a gene match. In its sample, this clone was seen a few times. Its binding antigen is unknown. No base-level quality is on record; no much larger clone is a single base apart. The sequence derives from an adult in good health. Specimen: peripheral blood, collected on day 0 of AZD1222 vaccination. Recombination connected TRBV7-9 to TRBJ2-4, with TRBD2 identical over 11 junction bases. CDR3 region: CASSYSLSGRDAKNIQYF. The DNA is TGTGCCAGCAGCTACTCCCTTAGCGGGAGGGACGCCAAAAACATTCAGTACTTC.